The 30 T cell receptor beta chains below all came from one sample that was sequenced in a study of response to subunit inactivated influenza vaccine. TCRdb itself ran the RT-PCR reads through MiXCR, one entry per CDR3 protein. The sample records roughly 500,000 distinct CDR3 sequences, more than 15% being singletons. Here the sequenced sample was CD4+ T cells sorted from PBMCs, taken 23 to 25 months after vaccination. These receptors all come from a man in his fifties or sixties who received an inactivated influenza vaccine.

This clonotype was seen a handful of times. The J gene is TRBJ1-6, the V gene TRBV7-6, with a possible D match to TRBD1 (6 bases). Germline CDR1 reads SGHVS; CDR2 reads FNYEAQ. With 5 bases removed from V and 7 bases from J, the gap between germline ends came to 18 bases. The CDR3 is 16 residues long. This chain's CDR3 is CASSPLPRGGNSPLHF. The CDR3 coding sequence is TGTGCCAGCAGCCCGCTGCCCAGGGGTGGAAATTCACCCCTCCACTTT.

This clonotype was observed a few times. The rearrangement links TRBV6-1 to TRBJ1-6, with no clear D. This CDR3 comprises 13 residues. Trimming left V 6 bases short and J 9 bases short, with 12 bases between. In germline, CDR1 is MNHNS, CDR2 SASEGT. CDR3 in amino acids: CASSRSSLSPLHF. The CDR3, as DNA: TGTGCCAGCAGCAGATCCTCCCTTTCACCCCTCCACTTT.

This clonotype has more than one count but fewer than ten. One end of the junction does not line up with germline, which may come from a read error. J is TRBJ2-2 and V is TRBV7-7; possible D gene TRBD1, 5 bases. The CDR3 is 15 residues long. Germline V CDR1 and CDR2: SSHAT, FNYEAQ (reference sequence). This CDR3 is CASSPGSGYTGELFF. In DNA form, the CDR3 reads TGTGCTAGCAGCCCAGGGTCAGGCTACACCGGGGAGCTGTTTTTT.

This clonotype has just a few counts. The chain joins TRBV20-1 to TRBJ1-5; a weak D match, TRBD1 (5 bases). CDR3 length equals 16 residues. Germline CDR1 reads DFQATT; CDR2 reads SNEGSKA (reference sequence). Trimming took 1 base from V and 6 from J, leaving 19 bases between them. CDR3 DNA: TGCAGTGCTAGAGTGGGGGTTTCTCAGAGGTCTCAGCCCCAGCATTTT. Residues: CSARVGVSQRSQPQHF.

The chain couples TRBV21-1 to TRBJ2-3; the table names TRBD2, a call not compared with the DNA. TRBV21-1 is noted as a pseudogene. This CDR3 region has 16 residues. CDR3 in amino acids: CASSSSRFSSTDTQYF. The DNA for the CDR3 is TGTGCCAGCAGCTCCTCCAGATTCTCTAGCACAGATACGCAGTATTTT.

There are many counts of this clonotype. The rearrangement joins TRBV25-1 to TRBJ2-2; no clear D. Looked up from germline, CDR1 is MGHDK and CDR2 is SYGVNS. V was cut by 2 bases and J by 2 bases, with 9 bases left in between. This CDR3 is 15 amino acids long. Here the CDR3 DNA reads TGTGCCAGCAGTGAAAGCCAGATTAACACCGGGGAGCTGTTTTTT. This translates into CASSESQINTGELFF.

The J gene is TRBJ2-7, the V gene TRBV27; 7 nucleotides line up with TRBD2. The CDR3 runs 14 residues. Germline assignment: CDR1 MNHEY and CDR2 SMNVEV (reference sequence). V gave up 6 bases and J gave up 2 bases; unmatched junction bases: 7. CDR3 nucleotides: TGTGCCAGCAGCTACCGCGGGAGTGCCTACGAGCAGTACTTC. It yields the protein CASSYRGSAYEQYF.

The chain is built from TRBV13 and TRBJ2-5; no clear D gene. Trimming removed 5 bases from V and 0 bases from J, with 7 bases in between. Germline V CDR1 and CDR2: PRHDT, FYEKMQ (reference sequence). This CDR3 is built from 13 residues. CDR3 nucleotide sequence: TGTGCCAGCAGCCTATATAACCAAGAGACCCAGTACTTC. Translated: CASSLYNQETQYF.

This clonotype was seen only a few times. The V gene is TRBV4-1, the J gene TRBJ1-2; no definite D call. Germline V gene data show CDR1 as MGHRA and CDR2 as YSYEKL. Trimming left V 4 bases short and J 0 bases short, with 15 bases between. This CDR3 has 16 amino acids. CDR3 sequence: CASSPAWLVTNYGYTF. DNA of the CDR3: TGCGCCAGCAGCCCCGCGTGGTTGGTGACTAACTATGGCTACACCTTC.

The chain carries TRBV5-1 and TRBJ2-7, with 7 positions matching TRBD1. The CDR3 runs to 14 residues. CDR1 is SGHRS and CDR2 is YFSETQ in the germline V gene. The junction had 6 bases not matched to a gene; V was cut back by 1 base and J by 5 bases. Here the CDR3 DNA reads TGCGCCAGCAGCTTGCAGGGGGTCCCCCACGAGCAGTACTTC. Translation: CASSLQGVPHEQYF.

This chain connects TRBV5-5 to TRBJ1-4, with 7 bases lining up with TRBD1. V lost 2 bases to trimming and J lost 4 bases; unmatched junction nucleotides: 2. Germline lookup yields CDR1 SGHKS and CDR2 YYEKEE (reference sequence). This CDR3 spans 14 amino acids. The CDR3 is CASSFGTVNEKLFF. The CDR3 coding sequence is TGTGCCAGCAGCTTCGGGACAGTTAATGAAAAACTGTTTTTT.

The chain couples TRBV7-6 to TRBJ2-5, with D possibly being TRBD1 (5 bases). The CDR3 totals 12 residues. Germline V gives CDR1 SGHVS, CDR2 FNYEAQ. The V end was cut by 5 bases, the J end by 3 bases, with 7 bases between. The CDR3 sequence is CASSPGKETQYF. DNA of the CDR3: TGTGCCAGCAGCCCAGGGAAAGAGACCCAGTACTTC.

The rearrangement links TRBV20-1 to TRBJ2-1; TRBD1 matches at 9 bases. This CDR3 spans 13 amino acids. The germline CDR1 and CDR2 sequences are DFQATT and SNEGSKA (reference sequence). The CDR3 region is CRVGQGSGNEQFF. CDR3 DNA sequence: TGCAGGGTAGGACAGGGGAGCGGCAATGAGCAGTTCTTC.

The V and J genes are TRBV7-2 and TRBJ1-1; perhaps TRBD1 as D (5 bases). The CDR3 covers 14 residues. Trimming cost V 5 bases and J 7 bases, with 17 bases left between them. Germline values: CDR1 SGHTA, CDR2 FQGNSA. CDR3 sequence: CASSLPRRGFEAFF. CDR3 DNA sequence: TGTGCCAGCAGCCTACCCCGGCGGGGGTTTGAAGCTTTCTTT.

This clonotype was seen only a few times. Here the CDR3 reads CASSVAAASYEQYF. Here the CDR3 DNA reads TGTGCCAGCAGCGTAGCGGCAGCTTCCTACGAGCAGTACTTC. J is TRBJ2-7 and V is TRBV9; D ambiguous. Germline lookup yields CDR1 SGDLS and CDR2 YYNGEE. V lost 0 bases, J lost 1 base, and 8 bases lay in between. This CDR3 is built from 14 residues.

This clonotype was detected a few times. CDR3 residues: CSARTTSGAYNEQFF. The CDR3 nucleotides are TGCAGTGCTAGGACAACTAGCGGAGCCTACAATGAGCAGTTCTTC. This chain connects TRBV20-1 to TRBJ2-1; TRBD2 matches 8 bases. The CDR3 runs 15 residues. V was pared by 3 bases and J by 2 bases, with 6 bases of the junction left unmatched. CDR1 and CDR2 from the germline V gene are DFQATT and SNEGSKA (reference sequence).

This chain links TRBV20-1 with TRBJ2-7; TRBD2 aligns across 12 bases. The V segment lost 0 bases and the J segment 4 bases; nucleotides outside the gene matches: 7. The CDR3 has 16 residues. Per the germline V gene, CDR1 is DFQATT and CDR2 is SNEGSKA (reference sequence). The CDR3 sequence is CSARDLTSGRRYEQYF. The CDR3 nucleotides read TGCAGTGCTAGAGATCTGACTAGCGGGAGAAGGTACGAGCAGTACTTC.

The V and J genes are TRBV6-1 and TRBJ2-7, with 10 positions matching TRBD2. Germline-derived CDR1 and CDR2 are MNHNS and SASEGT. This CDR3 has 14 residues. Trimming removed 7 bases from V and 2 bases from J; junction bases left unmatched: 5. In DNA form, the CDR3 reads TGTGCCAGCACCCTAGCGGGAGCCGCCTACGAGCAGTACTTC. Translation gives CASTLAGAAYEQYF.

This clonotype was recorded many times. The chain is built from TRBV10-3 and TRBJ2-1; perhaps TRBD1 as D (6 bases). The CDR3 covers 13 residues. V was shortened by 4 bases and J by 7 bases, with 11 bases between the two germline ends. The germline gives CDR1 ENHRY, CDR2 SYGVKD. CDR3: CAISGNRENEQFF. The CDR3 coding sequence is TGTGCCATCAGTGGGAACAGGGAGAATGAGCAGTTCTTC.

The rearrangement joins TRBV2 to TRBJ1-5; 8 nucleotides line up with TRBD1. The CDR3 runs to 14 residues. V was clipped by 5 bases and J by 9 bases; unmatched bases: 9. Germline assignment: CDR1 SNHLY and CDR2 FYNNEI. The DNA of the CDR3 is TGTGCCAGCAGTCGGGACAGGCCCGATGGGCCCCAGCATTTT. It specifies CASSRDRPDGPQHF.

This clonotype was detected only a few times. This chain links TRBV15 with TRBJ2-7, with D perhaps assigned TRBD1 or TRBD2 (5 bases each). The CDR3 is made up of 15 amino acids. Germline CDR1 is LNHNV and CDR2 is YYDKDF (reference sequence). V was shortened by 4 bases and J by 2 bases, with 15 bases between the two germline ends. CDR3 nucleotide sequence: TGTGCCACCAGCAAAGGGACCTCTGACACCTACGAGCAGTACTTC. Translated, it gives CATSKGTSDTYEQYF.

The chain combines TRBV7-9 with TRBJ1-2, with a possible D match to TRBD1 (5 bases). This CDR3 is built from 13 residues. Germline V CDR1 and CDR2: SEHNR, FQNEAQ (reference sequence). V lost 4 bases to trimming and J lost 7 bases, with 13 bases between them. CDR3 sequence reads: CASSSRRGGGYTF. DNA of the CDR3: TGTGCCAGCAGCTCCCGTAGGGGCGGTGGCTACACCTTC.

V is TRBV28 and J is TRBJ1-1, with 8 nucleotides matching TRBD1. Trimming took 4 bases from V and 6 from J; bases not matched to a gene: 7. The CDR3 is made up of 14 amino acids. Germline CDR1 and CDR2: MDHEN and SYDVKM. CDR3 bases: TGTGCCAGCAGTTCATACACAGGGGGGGCTGAAGCTTTCTTT. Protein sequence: CASSSYTGGAEAFF.

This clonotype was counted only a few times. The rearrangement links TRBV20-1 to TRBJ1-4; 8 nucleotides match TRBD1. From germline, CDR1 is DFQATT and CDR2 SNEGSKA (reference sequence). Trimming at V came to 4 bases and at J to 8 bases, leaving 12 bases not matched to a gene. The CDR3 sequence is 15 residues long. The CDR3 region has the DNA TGCAGTGCTACTCGTTCCAGGGGGCTTGGCGAAAAACTGTTTTTT. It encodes CSATRSRGLGEKLFF.

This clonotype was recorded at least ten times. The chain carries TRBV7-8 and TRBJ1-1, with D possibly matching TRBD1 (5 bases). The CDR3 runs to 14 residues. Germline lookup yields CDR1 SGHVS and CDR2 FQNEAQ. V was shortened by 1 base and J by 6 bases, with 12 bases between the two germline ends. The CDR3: CASSLEPVGAEAFF. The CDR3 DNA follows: TGTGCCAGCAGCTTAGAACCCGTGGGGGCTGAAGCTTTCTTT.

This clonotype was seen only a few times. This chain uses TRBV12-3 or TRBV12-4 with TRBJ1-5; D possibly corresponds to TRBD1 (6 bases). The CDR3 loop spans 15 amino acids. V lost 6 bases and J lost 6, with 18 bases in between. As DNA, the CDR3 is TGTGCCAGCAGGGGCCCATCAGGGGCAAGTCAGCCCCAGCATTTT. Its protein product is CASRGPSGASQPQHF.

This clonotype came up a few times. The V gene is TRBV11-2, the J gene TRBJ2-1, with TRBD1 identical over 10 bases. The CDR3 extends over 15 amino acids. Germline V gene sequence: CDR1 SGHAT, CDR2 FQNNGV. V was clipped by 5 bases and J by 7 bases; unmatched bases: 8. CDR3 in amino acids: CASSVRDRGGNEQFF. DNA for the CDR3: TGTGCCAGCAGCGTCCGGGACAGGGGAGGGAATGAGCAGTTCTTC. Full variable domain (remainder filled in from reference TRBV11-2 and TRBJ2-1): EAGVAQSPRYKIIEKRQSVAFWCNPISGHATLYWYQQILGQGPKLLIQFQNNGVVDDSQLPKDRFSAERLKGVDSTLKIQPAKLEDSAVYLCASSVRDRGGNEQFFGPGTRLTVL.

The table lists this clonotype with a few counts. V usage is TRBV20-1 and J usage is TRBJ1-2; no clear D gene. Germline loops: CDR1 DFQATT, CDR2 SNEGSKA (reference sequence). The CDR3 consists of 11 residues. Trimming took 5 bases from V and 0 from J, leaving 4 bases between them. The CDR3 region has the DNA TGCAGTGCTGGACCTAACTATGGCTACACCTTC. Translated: CSAGPNYGYTF.

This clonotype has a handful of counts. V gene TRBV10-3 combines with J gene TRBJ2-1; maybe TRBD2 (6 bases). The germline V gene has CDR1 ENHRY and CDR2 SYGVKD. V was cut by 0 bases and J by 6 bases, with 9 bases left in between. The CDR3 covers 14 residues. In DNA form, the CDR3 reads TGTGCCATCAGTGAGTCCGGACTACGCAATGAGCAGTTCTTC. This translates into CAISESGLRNEQFF.

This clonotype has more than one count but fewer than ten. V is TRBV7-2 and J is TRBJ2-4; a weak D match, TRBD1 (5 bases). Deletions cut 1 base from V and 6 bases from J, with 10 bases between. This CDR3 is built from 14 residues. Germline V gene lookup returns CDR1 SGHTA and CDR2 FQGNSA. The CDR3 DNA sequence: TGTGCCAGCAGCTTAGTATTCCAGGGAAACATTCAGTACTTC. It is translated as CASSLVFQGNIQYF.